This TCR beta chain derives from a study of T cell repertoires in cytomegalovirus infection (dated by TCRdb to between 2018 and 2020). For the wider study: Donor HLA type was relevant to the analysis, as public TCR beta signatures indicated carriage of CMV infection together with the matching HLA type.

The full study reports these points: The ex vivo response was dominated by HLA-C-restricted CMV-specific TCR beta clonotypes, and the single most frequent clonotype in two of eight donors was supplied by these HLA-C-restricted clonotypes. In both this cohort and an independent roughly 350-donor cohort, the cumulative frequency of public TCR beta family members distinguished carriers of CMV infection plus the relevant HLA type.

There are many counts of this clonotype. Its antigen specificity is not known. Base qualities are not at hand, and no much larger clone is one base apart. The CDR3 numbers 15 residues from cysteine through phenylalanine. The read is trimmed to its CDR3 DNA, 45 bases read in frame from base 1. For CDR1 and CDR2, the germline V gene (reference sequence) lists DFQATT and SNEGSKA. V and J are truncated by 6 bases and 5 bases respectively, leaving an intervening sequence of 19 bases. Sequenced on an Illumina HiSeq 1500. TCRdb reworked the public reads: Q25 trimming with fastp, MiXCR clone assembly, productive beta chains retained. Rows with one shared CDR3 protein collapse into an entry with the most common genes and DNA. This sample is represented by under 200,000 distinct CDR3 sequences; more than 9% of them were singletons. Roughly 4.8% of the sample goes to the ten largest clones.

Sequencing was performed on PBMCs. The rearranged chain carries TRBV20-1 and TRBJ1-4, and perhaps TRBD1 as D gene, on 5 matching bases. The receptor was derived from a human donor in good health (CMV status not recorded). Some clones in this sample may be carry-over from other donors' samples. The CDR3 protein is CSAADLGTLNEKLFF. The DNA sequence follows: TGCAGTGCGGCAGACCTTGGGACTTTAAATGAAAAACTGTTTTTT.